This T cell receptor (beta chain) comes out of a study of CD8 T cells in Susac syndrome. General study findings and limits: As the study acknowledged, the number of individuals who were part of its TCR sequencing and HLA analysis was relatively small. Clonal expansion was missing from Susac syndrome CD4+ T cell repertoires.

V was trimmed by 0 bases and J by 4 bases, leaving 10 bases between them. Per the germline V gene, CDR1 is SGDLS and CDR2 is YYNGEE. The CDR3 spans 14 residues. The RNA, about 0.45 to 1 ug, was put through reverse transcription using random hexamers. The authors amplified TCR beta CDR3 across 54 Vbeta and 13 Jbeta using immunoSEQ multiplex PCR. One entry per CDR3 protein results from TCRdb running MiXCR on the immunoSEQ multiplex PCR reads. The table records more than 110,000 distinct CDR3 sequences, over 90% of them present only once. Patients with Susac syndrome met diagnostic criteria that were recently defined for definite or probable disease. About this clonotype itself: No antigen is known for it.

The J gene is TRBJ1-1, the V gene TRBV9; D gene ambiguous. Sequenced: CD4+ T cells from PBMCs. The origin of this receptor is a human donor with Susac syndrome. The CDR3 is CASSVVPESTEAFF. The CDR3 nucleotides read TGTGCCAGCAGCGTAGTTCCGGAGTCCACTGAAGCTTTCTTT.